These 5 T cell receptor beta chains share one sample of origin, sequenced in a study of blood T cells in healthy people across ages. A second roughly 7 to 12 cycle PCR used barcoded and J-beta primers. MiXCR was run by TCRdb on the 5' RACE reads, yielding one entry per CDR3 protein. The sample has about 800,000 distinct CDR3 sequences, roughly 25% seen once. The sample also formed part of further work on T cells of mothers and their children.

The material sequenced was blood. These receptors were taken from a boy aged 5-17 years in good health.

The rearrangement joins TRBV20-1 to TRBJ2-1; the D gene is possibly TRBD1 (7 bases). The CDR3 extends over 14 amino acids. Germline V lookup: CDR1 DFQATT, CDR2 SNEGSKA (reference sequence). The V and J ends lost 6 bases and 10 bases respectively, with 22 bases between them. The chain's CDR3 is CSAIGGTVQGEQFF. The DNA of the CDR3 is TGCAGTGCCATAGGGGGGACAGTGCAAGGCGAGCAGTTCTTC.

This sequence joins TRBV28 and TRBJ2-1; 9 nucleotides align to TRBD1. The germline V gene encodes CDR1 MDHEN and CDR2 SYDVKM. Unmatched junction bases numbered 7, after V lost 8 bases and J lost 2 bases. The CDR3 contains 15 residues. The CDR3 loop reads CASFDRGGTYNEQFF. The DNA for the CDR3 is TGTGCCAGCTTCGACAGGGGGGGGACCTACAATGAGCAGTTCTTC.

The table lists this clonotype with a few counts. Here the CDR3 reads CASSQTGLMNTEAFF. In DNA, the CDR3 is TGTGCCAGCAGCCAGACAGGACTAATGAACACTGAAGCTTTCTTT. This rearrangement joins TRBV14 to TRBJ1-1; weak D call: TRBD1 (6 bases). Trimming removed 3 bases at V and 0 bases at J, with 11 bases between. The CDR3 is 15 amino acids. The V gene's germline CDR1 is SGHDN and CDR2 FVKESK. Looking up the rest from reference TRBV14 and TRBJ1-1 gives the full variable domain: EAGVTQFPSHSVIEKGQTVTLRCDPISGHDNLYWYRRVMGKEIKFLLHFVKESKQDESGMPNNRFLAERTGGTYSTLKVQPAELEDSGVYFCASSQTGLMNTEAFFGQGTRLTVV.

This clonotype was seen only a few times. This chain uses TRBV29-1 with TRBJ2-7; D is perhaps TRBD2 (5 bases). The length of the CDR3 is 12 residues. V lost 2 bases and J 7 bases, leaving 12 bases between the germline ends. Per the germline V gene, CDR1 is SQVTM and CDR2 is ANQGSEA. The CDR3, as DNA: TGCAGCGTTGAACGTATTACGGGGGAGCAGTACTTC. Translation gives CSVERITGEQYF.

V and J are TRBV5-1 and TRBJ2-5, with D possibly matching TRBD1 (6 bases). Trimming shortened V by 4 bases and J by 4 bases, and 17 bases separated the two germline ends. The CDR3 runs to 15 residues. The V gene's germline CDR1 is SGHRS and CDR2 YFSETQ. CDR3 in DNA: TGCGCCAGCAGCGGTGGACAGACGTGGGGAGAGACCCAGTACTTC. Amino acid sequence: CASSGGQTWGETQYF.